Below, 8 T cell receptor beta chains from the same sample are listed, as sequenced in a study of blood T cells in healthy people across ages. Then a second PCR, running roughly 6 to 12 cycles, was carried out with a sample-barcoded 5' primer and a J-beta primer mix. A single record per CDR3 protein comes from TCRdb applying MiXCR to the 5' RACE reads. The sample comprises about 780,000 distinct CDR3 sequences, around half of which are singletons, and over 15% rests with the top ten. Material for sequencing was blood. These receptors all stem from an elderly man in good health.

This chain connects TRBV5-1 to TRBJ1-1; D gene unclear. CDR1 and CDR2 (germline): SGHRS, YFSETQ. The CDR3 spans 13 residues. V was cut by 5 bases and J by 3 bases, with 11 bases left in between. The CDR3 DNA reads as TGCGCCAGCAGAGTCATGGGTGACACTGAAGCTTTCTTT. This sequence encodes CASRVMGDTEAFF.

With regard to this clonotype: This clone may be a read error of a much larger clone one base away. The rearrangement joins TRBV12-3 or TRBV12-4 to TRBJ2-5; D not certain. This CDR3 is built from 11 residues. The DNA of the CDR3 is TGTGTCAGCAGTGATTCCGAGACCCAGTACTTC. It specifies CVSSDSETQYF.

This clonotype has a handful of counts. This could be a read error, since a much larger clone is one nucleotide away. The rearrangement links TRBV28 to TRBJ2-1; 11 bases agree with TRBD2. The better agreement between TRBJ2-7 and the DNA end casts doubt on the J call. The CDR3 spans 16 residues. Germline V CDR1 and CDR2: MDHEN, SYDVKM. The CDR3 nucleotides read TGTGCCAGCAGTTACTGGGGACTAGCGGTCTACAATGAGCAGTACTTC. Translating gives CASSYWGLAVYNEQYF.

CDR3 protein: CSVGGGAGETQYF. Written as DNA, the CDR3 is TGCAGCGTTGGTGGGGGGGCCGGAGAGACCCAGTACTTC. The rearrangement joins TRBV29-1 to TRBJ2-5; D possibly corresponds to TRBD2 (7 bases). Germline-derived CDR1 and CDR2 are SQVTM and ANQGSEA. Between the trimmed V and J ends, which lost 4 bases and 4 bases, there was a span of 13 bases. This CDR3 is built from 13 residues.

This clonotype came up a few times. The CDR3 DNA reads as TGTGCCAGCAGTTTACAGGCGGGGGATACGCAGTATTTT. Translated: CASSLQAGDTQYF. The rearrangement uses TRBV12-3 or TRBV12-4 and TRBJ2-3, with D tentatively TRBD2 (6 bases). The CDR3 loop spans 13 amino acids. V lost 2 bases and J 6 bases, leaving 9 bases between the germline ends.

The V and J genes are TRBV6-5 and TRBJ2-2; no definite D call. This CDR3 has 13 amino acids. The V gene lost 6 bases and the J gene lost 2 bases, with 7 bases spanning the gap. Per the germline V gene, CDR1 is MNHEY and CDR2 is SVGAGI. The CDR3 loop reads CASRDPNTGELFF. CDR3 coding DNA: TGTGCCAGCAGGGACCCAAACACCGGGGAGCTGTTTTTT.

Remarks on this clonotype: Since a much larger clone is just one base distant, this may be a read error. This chain connects TRBV29-1 to TRBJ2-4, with 8 bases lining up with TRBD2. The J call may be wrong; the DNA end is better matched by TRBJ2-7. CDR1 is SQVTM and CDR2 is ANQGSEA in the germline V gene. The CDR3 consists of 15 residues. The CDR3 here is CSVEGLARSGNEQYF. In DNA form, the CDR3 reads TGCAGCGTTGAAGGACTAGCGAGATCCGGAAACGAGCAGTACTTC.

This clonotype was counted once. The chain joins TRBV24-1 to TRBJ2-1; 7 bases are shared with TRBD2. Per germline, CDR1 KGHDR and CDR2 SFDVKD. The junction had 0 bases not matched to a gene; V was cut back by 5 bases and J by 6 bases. This CDR3 is 12 amino acids long. CDR3 sequence reads: CATSASGNEQFF. Written as DNA, the CDR3 is TGTGCCACCAGTGCTAGCGGCAATGAGCAGTTCTTC.